A few counts support the clone carrying this TCR beta chain. Each sample had two DNA replicates, approximately 0.52 ug blood or about 1.4 ug tissue. Some clones are missing from TCRdb's copy, which holds only in-frame ones; the method was immunoSEQ multiplex PCR. This sample has some 25,000 clones, with 55% to 80% found just once. Tumor samples used roughly 20-55 mg of diced tissue. The source of the sample is a study of early stage breast cancer tumors. Study overall: About 70% of the 16 invasive tumors were ER+, PR+ and HER2-. Average read coverage per sample was approximately 9.4-fold.

The CDR3 runs to 16 residues. Germline V gives CDR1 SGHDN, CDR2 FVKESK. Trimming left V 5 bases short and J 0 bases short, with 13 bases between. This sequence joins TRBV14 and TRBJ2-2, with D hard to call. Sequenced: breast tumor tissue. The TCR comes from a person between 60 and 69 years old with breast cancer. The CDR3 loop is CASSFGAIANTGELFF. The CDR3 DNA reads as TGTGCCAGCAGCTTCGGAGCGATTGCGAACACCGGGGAGCTGTTTTTT.